In its sample, the clone carrying this T cell receptor beta chain was seen once. The data derive from a study of blood T cell repertoires in COVID-19. On the study more broadly: Sites across the United States, Italy and Spain contributed samples from acute and convalescent COVID-19.

Assay: immunoSEQ multiplex PCR; the TCRdb copy retains only in-frame clones and omits some. Of a few hundred thousand clones listed, around 84% are singletons. The CDR3 length is 14 residues. Deletions cut 5 bases from V and 1 base from J, with 11 bases between. Per germline, CDR1 SGHTA and CDR2 FQGTGA. This receptor was obtained from a man aged 45-65 years with active or convalescent COVID-19. The rearrangement links TRBV7-3 to TRBJ1-1, with D possibly matching TRBD1 (5 bases). The sequenced sample consisted of peripheral blood. CDR3 coding DNA: TGTGCCAGCAGCCCCACGACAGCGAACACTGAAGCTTTCTTT. Translating gives CASSPTTANTEAFF. Using reference TRBV7-3 and TRBJ1-1 for the parts outside the CDR3, the full variable domain is GAGVSQTPSNKVTEKGKYVELRCDPISGHTALYWYRQSLGQGPEFLIYFQGTGAADDSGLPNDRFFAVRPEGSVSTLKIQRTERGDSAVYLCASSPTTANTEAFFGQGTRLTVV.